The clone carrying this T cell receptor (beta chain) was observed a few times. TCR cDNA received a 3' ligated oligonucleotide that carried a UMI. These data are taken from a study of naive and memory T cell subsets. Ligated cDNA underwent four rounds of PCR with nested alpha and beta constant region primers and SP2. Each CDR3 protein gets one entry after TCRdb re-called the 5' RACE reads with MiXCR. The table includes about 56,000 distinct CDR3 sequences, 7.6% detected once. The CDR3 has 16 amino acids. V gave up 2 bases and J gave up 1 base, with 12 bases separating them. CDR1 and CDR2 (germline): KGHSH, LQKENI.

The receptor's source is a female donor in good health. The chain couples TRBV18 to TRBJ1-3; D is possibly TRBD1 (5 bases). The DNA of the CDR3 is TGTGCCAGCTCACCAAACCCCCAGGGATCTGGAAACACCATATATTTT. Its protein product is CASSPNPQGSGNTIYF.